Below are 4 T cell receptor beta chains sequenced from a single sample in a study of blood T cell repertoires in COVID-19. Measured with immunoSEQ multiplex PCR; TCRdb has only the in-frame clones, and not every one. Here the sample spans fewer than 90,000 clones, roughly 80% being singletons. The source material was peripheral blood. The source of these receptors is an elderly woman with acute or convalescent COVID-19.

The V gene is TRBV9, the J gene TRBJ2-2; 7 positions match TRBD2. This CDR3 region has 18 residues. Germline V gene sequence: CDR1 SGDLS, CDR2 YYNGEE. Trimming removed 4 bases from V and 2 bases from J; junction bases left unmatched: 14. The CDR3 DNA sequence: TGTGCCAGCAGCCCCCACCCCTCTGGCGGGGGAAACACCGGGGAGCTGTTTTTT. Amino acid sequence: CASSPHPSGGGNTGELFF.

The chain carries TRBV30 and TRBJ2-3; TRBD1 is a possible D gene (7 bases). V dropped 4 bases and J dropped 5 bases, with 10 bases sitting between them. Germline values: CDR1 GTSNPN, CDR2 SVGIG (reference sequence). CDR3 size: 12 residues. This chain's CDR3 is CAWTGGGDTQYF. The CDR3 nucleotides read TGTGCCTGGACAGGGGGAGGAGATACGCAGTATTTT.

The J gene is TRBJ1-1, the V gene TRBV5-1, with D possibly TRBD1 on 6 matching bases. The germline gives CDR1 SGHRS, CDR2 YFSETQ. Trimming removed 5 bases from V and 7 bases from J, with 9 bases in between. The CDR3 sequence is 11 residues long. Written as DNA, the CDR3 is TGCGCCAGCAGTCAACAGGGTGAAGCTTTCTTT. It yields the protein CASSQQGEAFF.

CDR3 in amino acids: CASSLMAGYGYTF. For the CDR3, the DNA is TGCGCCAGCAGCTTAATGGCAGGCTATGGCTACACCTTC. The V gene is TRBV5-1, the J gene TRBJ1-2; no firm D call. With 2 bases removed from V and 4 bases from J, the gap between germline ends came to 9 bases. CDR1 is SGHRS, CDR2 YFSETQ, per germline. This CDR3 has 13 residues.